These 17 T cell receptor beta chains originate from one sample sequenced in a study of spatial heterogeneity in lung cancer. TCRdb recomputed calls from the 5' RACE reads with MiXCR, one row per CDR3 protein. The table has 95,000 to 120,000 distinct CDR3 sequences, 11% seen once. Regarding time point: blood at routine non-recurrence follow-up after resection. Sample: PBMCs, taken at follow-up. Receptor source: a female donor with early-stage non-small cell lung cancer.

The gene calls are TRBV6-1 and TRBJ2-4; the D call may be TRBD1 or TRBD2 (5 bases each). This CDR3 comprises 14 residues. Per germline, CDR1 MNHNS and CDR2 SASEGT. Trimming took off 3 bases at V and 4 bases at J, with 10 bases between the two ends. The CDR3 spells CASSDRGRKNIQYF. The CDR3 DNA is TGTGCCAGCAGTGACCGGGGACGTAAAAACATTCAGTACTTC.

This clonotype came up a few times. The J gene is TRBJ1-1, the V gene TRBV19; TRBD1 aligns across 7 bases. Trimming at V came to 6 bases and at J to 6 bases, leaving 10 bases not matched to a gene. CDR3 length equals 14 residues. CDR1 LNHDA and CDR2 SQIVND come from the germline V gene (reference sequence). This CDR3 reads CASSQTGNWAEAFF. CDR3 nucleotides: TGTGCCAGTAGCCAGACAGGGAATTGGGCTGAAGCTTTCTTT. Looking up the rest from reference TRBV19 and TRBJ1-1 gives the full variable domain: DGGITQSPKYLFRKEGQNVTLSCEQNLNHDAMYWYRQDPGQGLRLIYYSQIVNDFQKGDIAEGYSVSREKKESFPLTVTSAQKNPTAFYLCASSQTGNWAEAFFGQGTRLTVV.

Concerning this clonotype: A clone one base away is much larger, so this may be a read error. This chain links TRBV7-2 with TRBJ2-1, with 12 nucleotides matching TRBD2. The germline CDR1 and CDR2 sequences are SGHTA and FQGNSA. The CDR3 has 13 residues. V was pared by 8 bases and J by 9 bases, with 5 bases of the junction left unmatched. The CDR3 DNA sequence: TGTGCCAGCTGGACTAGCGGGACGAGTGAGCAGTTCTTC. It specifies CASWTSGTSEQFF.

This clonotype showed up just a few times. The chain links TRBV7-9 to TRBJ2-1; TRBD2 aligns across 11 bases. J lost 1 base, V lost 5 bases, and 4 bases had no gene match. Germline V CDR1 and CDR2: SEHNR, FQNEAQ (reference sequence). The CDR3 extends over 16 amino acids. The CDR3 sequence is CASSPLAGGSYNEQFF. The CDR3 DNA is TGTGCCAGCAGCCCATTAGCGGGAGGGTCCTACAATGAGCAGTTCTTC.

The rearrangement joins TRBV5-1 to TRBJ2-1; 10 bases are shared with TRBD2. V trimming: 1 base; J trimming: 8 bases; junction bases outside the gene matches: 12. Germline lookup yields CDR1 SGHRS and CDR2 YFSETQ. The CDR3 spans 17 residues. As DNA, the CDR3 is TGCGCCAGCAGCTTGAATCCCCTAGCGGGAGTAGTAGATGAGCAGTTCTTC. This sequence encodes CASSLNPLAGVVDEQFF.

This clonotype was seen at least ten times. In DNA form, the CDR3 reads TGCAGTGCTTGGAAACTTAGCGGGAGTTACGAGCAGTACTTC. Its translation is CSAWKLSGSYEQYF. The V gene is TRBV20-1, the J gene TRBJ2-7, with 9 positions matching TRBD2. Unmatched junction bases numbered 9, after V lost 5 bases and J lost 4 bases. Per the germline V gene, CDR1 is DFQATT and CDR2 is SNEGSKA (reference sequence). The CDR3 totals 14 residues.

In its sample, this clonotype was seen a few times. J is TRBJ2-3 and V is TRBV11-2, with 11 bases lining up with TRBD2. The germline gives CDR1 SGHAT, CDR2 FQNNGV. V dropped 5 bases and J dropped 8; count of bases not matched to a gene: 9. The CDR3 has 15 amino acids. The CDR3 region is CASSPSLAGGFTQYF. In DNA, the CDR3 is TGTGCCAGCAGCCCGTCCCTAGCGGGAGGTTTTACGCAGTATTTT. The whole variable domain, filled in from reference TRBV11-2 and TRBJ2-3, reads EAGVAQSPRYKIIEKRQSVAFWCNPISGHATLYWYQQILGQGPKLLIQFQNNGVVDDSQLPKDRFSAERLKGVDSTLKIQPAKLEDSAVYLCASSPSLAGGFTQYFGPGTRLTVL.

This chain links TRBV6-2 or TRBV6-3 with TRBJ2-5; 13 nucleotides match TRBD2. The CDR3 has 14 residues. The V and J ends lost 7 bases and 5 bases, in that order; junction bases with no gene match: 4. Germline loops: CDR1 MNHEY, CDR2 SVGEGT. CDR3 in DNA: TGTGCCAGCACCGGACTAGCGGGAGTGGAGACCCAGTACTTC. Translating gives CASTGLAGVETQYF.

This chain links TRBV5-8 with TRBJ2-7; weak D call: TRBD1 (6 bases). CDR3 length: 14 amino acids. The V gene's germline CDR1 is SGHTS and CDR2 YDEGEE. V was pared by 0 bases and J by 4 bases, with 11 bases between. The CDR3 sequence: CASSLGDNRYEQYF. In DNA form, the CDR3 reads TGTGCCAGCAGCTTGGGGGACAACCGTTACGAGCAGTACTTC.

Only a few counts were recorded for this clonotype. V is TRBV30 and J is TRBJ2-7; 9 nucleotides match TRBD1. From germline, CDR1 is GTSNPN and CDR2 SVGIG (reference sequence). The CDR3 has 13 residues. After removal of 3 bases from V and 2 bases from J, the junction contained 2 bases not matched to a gene. The CDR3 sequence is CAWRGTGTYEQYF. CDR3 in DNA: TGTGCCTGGAGAGGGACAGGGACCTACGAGCAGTACTTC. Full variable domain (remainder filled in from reference TRBV30 and TRBJ2-7): SQTIHQWPATLVQPVGSPLSLECTVEGTSNPNLYWYRQAAGRGLQLLFYSVGIGQISSEVPQNLSASRPQDRQFILSSKKLLLSDSGFYLCAWRGTGTYEQYFGPGTRLTVT.

This clonotype showed up just a few times. The chain joins TRBV18 to TRBJ2-1; D is perhaps TRBD1 or TRBD2 (6 bases each). V gave up 3 bases and J gave up 7 bases, with 13 bases separating them. In germline, CDR1 is KGHSH, CDR2 LQKENI. CDR3 size: 14 residues. Written as DNA, the CDR3 is TGTGCCAGCTCACCTGAACAGGGAGGTAATGAGCAGTTCTTC. Amino acids: CASSPEQGGNEQFF. Looking up the rest from reference TRBV18 and TRBJ2-1 gives the full variable domain: NAGVMQNPRHLVRRRGQEARLRCSPMKGHSHVYWYRQLPEEGLKFMVYLQKENIIDESGMPKERFSAEFPKEGPSILRIQQVVRGDSAAYFCASSPEQGGNEQFFGPGTRLTVL.

The chain couples TRBV27 to TRBJ2-7; 7 bases agree with TRBD1. Trimming cost V 6 bases and J 8 bases; bases outside gene matches: 16. This CDR3 spans 15 amino acids. Germline values: CDR1 MNHEY, CDR2 SMNVEV (reference sequence). CDR3: CASRPSTGKGVKQYV. The CDR3 nucleotides are TGTGCCAGCAGGCCGTCGACAGGGAAAGGGGTGAAGCAGTACGTC.

The chain has TRBV7-3 and TRBJ2-1; D not certain. Trimming took off 4 bases at V and 0 bases at J, with 13 bases between the two ends. The CDR3 totals 16 residues. Germline V gene lookup returns CDR1 SGHTA and CDR2 FQGTGA. CDR3 sequence (DNA): TGTGCCAGCAGCTCCCAGCCTGTGGGCTCCTACAATGAGCAGTTCTTC. This translates into CASSSQPVGSYNEQFF.

This sequence joins TRBV23-1 and TRBJ2-3, with D uncertain. TRBV23-1 is noted as an ORF with a role that remains uncertain. V lost 7 bases and J lost 0, with 11 bases in between. The CDR3 extends over 14 amino acids. CDR3 bases: TGCGCCAGCAATGCGGTACCTAGCACAGATACGCAGTATTTT. Its protein product is CASNAVPSTDTQYF.

This clonotype was observed many times. The chain recombines TRBV6-1 with TRBJ1-4; 8 bases fit TRBD1. The CDR3 spans 13 residues. Looked up from germline, CDR1 is MNHNS and CDR2 is SASEGT. Germline trimming cut 11 bases from V and 8 bases from J; bases unmatched to any gene: 10. CDR3 DNA: TGTGCCGGAGGGGCAGGGGGCCCCGAAAAACTGTTTTTT. Residues: CAGGAGGPEKLFF.

V is TRBV5-5 and J is TRBJ2-2, with 7 bases fitting TRBD1. Germline CDR1 reads SGHKS; CDR2 reads YYEKEE (reference sequence). CDR3 length equals 15 residues. V shed 6 bases, J shed 4 bases, and the junction held 9 bases outside the gene matches. CDR3 region: CASTSGGQSTGELFF. CDR3 sequence (DNA): TGTGCCAGCACTTCAGGGGGTCAGAGCACCGGGGAGCTGTTTTTT.

The chain joins TRBV7-3 to TRBJ1-3, with 9 bases matching TRBD1. CDR3 size: 15 residues. Germline CDR1 SGHTA, CDR2 FQGTGA. Unmatched junction bases numbered 5, after V lost 5 bases and J lost 3 bases. The CDR3 reads CASSLGTGIGNTIYF. CDR3 DNA: TGTGCCAGCAGCCTAGGGACAGGGATTGGAAACACCATATATTTT.